This is a list of T cell receptor beta chains from one sample in a study of blood T cell repertoires in COVID-19. Assay: immunoSEQ multiplex PCR; the TCRdb copy retains only in-frame clones and omits some. The table lists over 150,000 clones, about 90% of them singletons, with approximately 6.5% in the top ten. The sequenced sample was PBMCs or T cells enriched from blood (not recorded which). The receptors stem from a woman aged 50 to 60 who had recovered from COVID-19. Both conserved end residues are part of each CDR3. A D gene is named only where the DNA matches it firmly. Clone size, where shown, is once, few, many, or a class for clones that have expanded.

TRBD2	TRBV7-3	NA	TRBJ2-2	CASSSTSPNTGELFF	TGTGCCAGCAGCTCGACTAGCCCGAACACCGGGGAGCTGTTTTTT
TRBD2	TRBV11-3	NA	TRBJ2-2	CASSPWGLAARANTGELFF	TGTGCCAGCAGCCCATGGGGACTAGCGGCCCGCGCGAACACCGGGGAGCTGTTTTTT
NA	TRBV18	NA	TRBJ1-4	CASSPGDTTNEKLFF	TGTGCCAGCTCACCCGGGGATACAACTAATGAAAAACTGTTTTTT
NA	TRBV18	NA	TRBJ1-5	CASSDGQYNQPQHF	TGTGCCAGCTCAGATGGACAGTACAATCAGCCCCAGCATTTT
TRBD1	TRBV18	NA	TRBJ1-1	CASSPPTGGLGTEAFF	TGTGCCAGCTCACCACCCACAGGGGGCCTGGGCACTGAAGCTTTCTTT
NA	TRBV6-6	NA	TRBJ1-1	CASRQTSGYTEAFF	TGTGCCAGCAGGCAAACATCCGGGTACACTGAAGCTTTCTTT
NA	TRBV28	NA	TRBJ1-1	CASSRGGNTEAFF	TGTGCCAGCAGTAGAGGGGGGAACACTGAAGCTTTCTTT
TRBD1	TRBV19	NA	TRBJ1-4	CASKDRPWGNEKLFF	TGTGCCAGCAAGGACAGGCCGTGGGGTAATGAAAAACTGTTTTTT
NA	TRBV5-4	NA	TRBJ1-2	CASSLAGAEGYGYTF	TGTGCCAGCAGCTTGGCCGGTGCCGAGGGCTATGGCTACACCTTC
NA	TRBV10-1	NA	TRBJ1-2	CASISYTF	TGCGCCAGCATAAGCTACACCTTC
NA	TRBV6-5	NA	TRBJ2-1	CASSQRDGWDEQFF	TGTGCCAGCAGTCAGAGAGACGGGTGGGATGAGCAGTTCTTC
TRBD1	TRBV6-5	once	TRBJ1-2	CASSYRGQGALGYTF	TGTGCCAGCAGTTACCGGGGACAGGGGGCGTTGGGCTACACCTTC
NA	TRBV9	NA	TRBJ2-1	CASSAVGGTANEQFF	TGTGCCAGCAGCGCAGTTGGCGGGACTGCCAATGAGCAGTTCTTC
TRBD1	TRBV5-6	once	TRBJ1-2	CASSLTGGGDGYTF	TGTGCCAGCAGCTTGACAGGGGGCGGGGATGGCTACACCTTC
NA	TRBV12-3/TRBV12-4	NA	TRBJ1-3	CAIGGGARTIYF	TGTGCCATTGGAGGGGGGGCTAGAACCATATATTTT
NA	TRBV18	once	TRBJ1-2	CASSPPDRYNYGYTF	TGTGCCAGCTCCCCCCCCGACAGGTACAACTATGGCTACACCTTC